Ten or more counts support the clone carrying this TCR beta chain. Germline loops: CDR1 SEHNR, CDR2 FQNEAQ (reference sequence). The CDR3 has 11 residues. With 5 bases clipped from V and 10 bases from J, the junction kept 4 bases outside the gene matches. Each cDNA molecule carried a unique molecular identifier. MiXCR was run by TCRdb on the 5' RACE reads, yielding one entry per CDR3 protein. In the table there are 20,000 to 25,000 distinct CDR3 sequences, roughly 4.8% of which are singletons. This specimen belongs to a study of early T cells in non-severe SARS-CoV-2 infection. Study overall: The input, bulk RNA from unsorted whole blood, was sequenced, and chains were unpaired.

The receptor's source is an adult who was a healthcare worker with PCR-confirmed SARS-CoV-2 infection or an uninfected control (not recorded which). V is TRBV7-9 and J is TRBJ1-1; 7 bases line up with TRBD1. The specimen sequenced was whole blood. The CDR3 bases are TGTGCCAGCAGCGCGGACAGGCGAGCTTTCTTT. As protein: CASSADRRAFF.